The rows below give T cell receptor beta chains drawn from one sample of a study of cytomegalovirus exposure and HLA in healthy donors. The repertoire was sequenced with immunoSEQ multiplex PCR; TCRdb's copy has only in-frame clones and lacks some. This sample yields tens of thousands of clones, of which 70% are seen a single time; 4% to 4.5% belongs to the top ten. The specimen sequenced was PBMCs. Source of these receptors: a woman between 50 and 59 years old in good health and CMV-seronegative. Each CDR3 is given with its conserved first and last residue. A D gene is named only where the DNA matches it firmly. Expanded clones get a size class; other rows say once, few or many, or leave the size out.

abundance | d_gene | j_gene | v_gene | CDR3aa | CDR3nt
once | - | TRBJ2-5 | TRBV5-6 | CASSLGTRQETQYF | TGTGCCAGCAGCTTGGGAACTCGACAAGAGACCCAGTACTTC
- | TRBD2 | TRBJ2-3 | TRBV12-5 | CASGPLLAGFTDTQYF | TGTGCTAGTGGTCCCCTACTAGCGGGGTTCACAGATACGCAGTATTTT
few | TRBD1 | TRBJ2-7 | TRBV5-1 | CASSPQTGGNYEQYF | TGCGCCAGCAGCCCTCAGACAGGGGGGAACTACGAGCAGTACTTC
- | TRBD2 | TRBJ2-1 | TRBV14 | CASSPGTSEYNEQFF | TGTGCCAGCAGTCCCGGGACTAGCGAGTACAATGAGCAGTTCTTC
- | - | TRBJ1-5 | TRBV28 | CASSLRPLHRSNQPQHF | TGTGCCAGCAGTCTTCGCCCTTTACACAGAAGCAATCAGCCCCAGCATTTT
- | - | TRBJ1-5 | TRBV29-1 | CSVVTDLSNQPQHF | TGCAGCGTTGTGACAGACCTTAGCAATCAGCCCCAGCATTTT
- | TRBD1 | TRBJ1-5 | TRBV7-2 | CASSLVGQDYQPQHF | TGTGCCAGCAGCTTAGTGGGACAGGACTATCAGCCCCAGCATTTT
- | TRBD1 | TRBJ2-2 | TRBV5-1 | CASSLQGVHGELFF | TGCGCCAGCAGCTTACAGGGGGTACACGGGGAGCTGTTTTTT
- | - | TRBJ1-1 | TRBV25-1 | CASSEYQGITEAFF | TGTGCCAGCAGTGAATATCAGGGGATCACTGAAGCTTTCTTT
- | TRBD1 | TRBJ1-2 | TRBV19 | CASSLTGYGYTF | TGTGCCAGTAGTTTGACAGGGTATGGCTACACCTTC
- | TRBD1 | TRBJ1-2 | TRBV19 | CASSILLWDRGPANYGYTF | TGTGCCAGTAGTATTCTCCTCTGGGACAGGGGGCCAGCTAACTATGGCTACACCTTC
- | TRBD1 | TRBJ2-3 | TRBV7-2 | CASRLATGTGADTQYF | TGTGCCAGCAGGCTGGCAACCGGGACAGGTGCAGATACGCAGTATTTT
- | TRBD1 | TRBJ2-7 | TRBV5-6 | CASRIGTANAQYF | TGTGCCAGCAGAATCGGGACAGCGAACGCGCAGTACTTC
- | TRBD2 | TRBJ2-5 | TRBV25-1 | CASSDHIAGGQETQYF | TGTGCCAGCAGTGATCATATAGCGGGAGGCCAAGAGACCCAGTACTTC
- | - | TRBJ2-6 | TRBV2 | CASLGLGGANVLTF | TGTGCCAGCCTGGGGCTTGGTGGGGCCAACGTCCTGACTTTC
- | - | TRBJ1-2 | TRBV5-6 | CASSLVGRTNYGYTF | TGTGCCAGCAGCTTGGTGGGCAGGACTAACTATGGCTACACCTTC
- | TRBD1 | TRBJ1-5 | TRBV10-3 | CATTRGQGVGPQHF | TGTGCCACGACCCGGGGACAGGGAGTGGGGCCCCAGCATTTT
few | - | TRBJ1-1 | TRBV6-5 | CASSYSSGWGQTEAFF | TGTGCCAGCAGTTACTCGTCCGGCTGGGGACAAACTGAAGCTTTCTTT
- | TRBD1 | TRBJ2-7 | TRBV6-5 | CASSYRGREQYF | TGTGCCAGCAGTTACAGGGGGCGGGAGCAGTACTTC
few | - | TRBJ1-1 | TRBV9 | CASSQGWGTEAFF | TGTGCCAGCAGCCAGGGGTGGGGAACTGAAGCTTTCTTT
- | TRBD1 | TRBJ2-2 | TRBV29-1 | CSGRGGRTGELFF | TGCAGCGGCCGAGGGGGCAGGACCGGGGAGCTGTTTTTT
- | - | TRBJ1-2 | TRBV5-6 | CASRILKRGYTF | TGTGCCAGCAGAATCTTAAAACGGGGCTACACCTTC
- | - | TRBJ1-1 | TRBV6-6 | CASSSGGTEAFF | TGTGCCAGCAGTTCCGGGGGGACTGAAGCTTTCTTT
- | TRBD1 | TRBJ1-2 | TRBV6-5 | CASSRSRQGLHGYTF | TGTGCCAGCAGCCGGTCTCGACAGGGCCTTCATGGCTACACCTTC
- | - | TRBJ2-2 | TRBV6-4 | CASRLDTAAGELFF | TGTGCCAGCAGACTAGATACGGCCGCCGGGGAGCTGTTTTTT
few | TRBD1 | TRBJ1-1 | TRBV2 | CASIRDRGLAFF | TGTGCCAGCATCCGGGACAGGGGCCTAGCTTTCTTT
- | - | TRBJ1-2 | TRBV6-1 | CASLPGVTFYGYTF | TGTGCCAGTTTACCCGGGGTCACGTTCTATGGCTACACCTTC
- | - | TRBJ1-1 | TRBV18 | CASSYGGQTEAFF | TGTGCCAGCTCATACGGGGGTCAAACTGAAGCTTTCTTT
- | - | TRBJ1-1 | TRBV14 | CASSPRIAVNTEAFF | TGTGCCAGCAGCCCACGAATAGCCGTCAACACTGAAGCTTTCTTT
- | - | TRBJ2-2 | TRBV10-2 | CASRGLQGANTGELFF | TGCGCCAGCAGAGGTCTCCAGGGCGCGAACACCGGGGAGCTGTTTTTT
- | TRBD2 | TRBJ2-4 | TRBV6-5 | CASSRTSGGGNIQYF | TGTGCCAGCAGCCGGACTAGCGGGGGGGGAAACATTCAGTACTTC
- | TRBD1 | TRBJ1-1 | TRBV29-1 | CSVVRDRNTEAFF | TGCAGCGTTGTCAGGGACAGAAACACTGAAGCTTTCTTT
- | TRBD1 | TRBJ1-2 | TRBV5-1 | CASSVGQGIGGYTF | TGCGCCAGCAGCGTCGGACAGGGGATCGGAGGCTACACCTTC
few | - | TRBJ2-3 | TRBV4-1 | CASSQNPETPDTQYF | TGCGCCAGCAGCCAAAACCCTGAAACTCCAGATACGCAGTATTTT
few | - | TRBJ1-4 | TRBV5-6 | CASSLGIRNEKLFF | TGTGCCAGCAGCTTGGGGATCAGGAATGAAAAACTGTTTTTT
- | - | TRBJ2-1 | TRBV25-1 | CASSLSSYNEQFF | TGTGCCAGCAGTTTGAGCTCCTACAATGAGCAGTTCTTC